This TCR beta chain is drawn from a study of blood T cell repertoires in COVID-19. Study background: T cells, B-cell-depleted T cells, or PBMCs provided the cDNA or gDNA that served as material.

This clone was counted a few times. Data came from immunoSEQ multiplex PCR; TCRdb stores just in-frame clones and leaves some out. The table includes 65,000 to 80,000 clones, around four fifths detected once. In germline, CDR1 is SGDLS, CDR2 YYNGEE. CDR3 length: 13 amino acids. V lost 0 bases, J lost 4 bases, and 7 bases lay in between. The sequence was collected from a human donor in a cohort sampled during active COVID-19. The chain recombines TRBV9 with TRBJ1-2; the D gene is possibly TRBD1 (5 bases). Sequencing was carried out using peripheral blood. The CDR3: CASSVDGGYGYTF. In nucleotides, the CDR3 is TGTGCCAGCAGCGTAGACGGGGGCTATGGCTACACCTTC.